The source of this T cell receptor beta chain is a study of blood T cell repertoires in COVID-19. Using immunoSEQ multiplex PCR, the repertoire was profiled, and TCRdb retains in-frame clones only, with some absent. This sample yields more than 45,000 clones, of which approximately 81% are seen a single time; approximately 5.6% belongs to the top ten. Germline V lookup: CDR1 LGHNA, CDR2 YSLEER. The CDR3 totals 19 residues. V was pared by 0 bases and J by 3 bases, with 12 bases of the junction left unmatched. V gene TRBV4-3 combines with J gene TRBJ2-4; TRBD2 agrees at 9 bases. This clonotype was sampled from a woman aged 55-69 years with acute or convalescent COVID-19. The sample comprised peripheral blood. CDR3 nucleotides: TGCGCCAGCAGCCAAGAACATTGGCGGGAGGGCAGGGGCAAAAACATTCAGTACTTC. Translated, it gives CASSQEHWREGRGKNIQYF.